These 25 T cell receptor beta chains were sequenced from one sample in a study of blood T cells in healthy people across ages. It was with a sample-barcoded 5' primer and a J-beta primer mix that a second PCR of roughly 7 to 12 cycles was run. TCRdb redid the calling of the 5' RACE reads with MiXCR, one entry per CDR3 protein. The sample lists some 700,000 distinct CDR3 sequences, 22% occurring once. The source material was blood. These receptors originate from a man in his sixties or seventies in good health.

In its sample, this clonotype was seen many times. This rearrangement joins TRBV12-3 or TRBV12-4 to TRBJ1-2; 7 positions match TRBD1. This CDR3 has 14 residues. After removal of 4 bases from V and 4 bases from J, the junction contained 6 bases not matched to a gene. The CDR3 DNA reads as TGTGCCAGCAGTTCCCAGGGGGTGGGCTATGGCTACACCTTC. This sequence encodes CASSSQGVGYGYTF.

The rearrangement uses TRBV12-3 or TRBV12-4 and TRBJ1-2; D gene ambiguous. The CDR3 contains 12 residues. V was cut by 3 bases and J by 6 bases, with 8 bases left in between. The CDR3 bases are TGTGCCAGCAGTTTGTACGGGGATGGCTACACCTTC. This translates into CASSLYGDGYTF.

This clonotype was seen a handful of times. The chain is built from TRBV28 and TRBJ2-1, with D perhaps matching TRBD1 (5 bases). The CDR3 extends over 16 amino acids. The germline V gene encodes CDR1 MDHEN and CDR2 SYDVKM. Trimming removed 1 base at V and 5 bases at J, with 15 bases between. This CDR3 reads CASSLFGQGMNNEQFF. For the CDR3, the DNA is TGTGCCAGCAGTTTATTTGGCCAGGGCATGAACAATGAGCAGTTCTTC.

This chain links TRBV12-5 with TRBJ1-3; possible D gene TRBD1, 6 bases. The CDR3 is 15 residues long. Trimming left V 7 bases short and J 4 bases short, with 17 bases between. The V gene's germline CDR1 is LGHNT and CDR2 FRNRAP. CDR3 in amino acids: CASAAPPGVGNTIYF. The DNA of the CDR3 is TGTGCTAGTGCCGCCCCGCCAGGGGTCGGAAACACCATATATTTT.

The V call is TRBV12-3 or TRBV12-4, the J call TRBJ2-6; 10 nucleotides line up with TRBD2. This CDR3 spans 18 amino acids. V shed 6 bases, J shed 0 bases, and the junction held 8 bases outside the gene matches. CDR3 protein: CASSALAGVLSGANVLTF. In nucleotides, the CDR3 is TGTGCCAGCAGCGCGCTAGCGGGGGTCCTCTCTGGGGCCAACGTCCTGACTTTC.

This clonotype was detected a few times. The chain employs TRBV29-1 and TRBJ2-5, with a possible D match to TRBD2 (6 bases). The CDR3 is made up of 11 amino acids. Germline CDR1 SQVTM, CDR2 ANQGSEA. Trimming stripped 7 bases from V and 5 bases from J, with 11 bases between. DNA for the CDR3: TGCAGCGGACTAGACTGGGAGACCCAGTACTTC. Translated, it gives CSGLDWETQYF.

This clonotype has more than one count but fewer than ten. This rearrangement joins TRBV7-8 to TRBJ1-1, with D possibly matching TRBD1 (5 bases). This CDR3 has 14 residues. With 6 bases removed from V and 4 bases from J, the gap between germline ends came to 15 bases. Per the germline V gene, CDR1 is SGHVS and CDR2 is FQNEAQ. This chain's CDR3 is CASRRARDSTEAFF. DNA of the CDR3: TGTGCCAGCAGGCGAGCCAGGGATTCCACTGAAGCTTTCTTT.

V is TRBV12-3 or TRBV12-4 and J is TRBJ1-5; 11 bases align to TRBD1. CDR3 length: 14 amino acids. J lost 6 bases, V lost 7 bases, and 5 bases had no gene match. CDR3 nucleotides: TGTGCCAGCAATCCGGGACAGGGGGGTCAGCCCCAGCATTTT. Amino acid sequence: CASNPGQGGQPQHF.

The chain recombines TRBV4-2 with TRBJ2-3; 10 bases are a match to TRBD2. The V segment lost 1 base and the J segment 2 bases; nucleotides outside the gene matches: 3. The germline CDR1 and CDR2 sequences are LGHNA and YNFKEQ. The CDR3 runs to 16 residues. CDR3 amino acids: CASSQVSGGDTDTQYF. In DNA form, the CDR3 reads TGTGCCAGCAGCCAAGTAAGCGGGGGGGACACAGATACGCAGTATTTT.

V is TRBV14 and J is TRBJ2-7, with D possibly TRBD1 on 5 matching bases. Germline V CDR1 and CDR2: SGHDN, FVKESK. V was shortened by 0 bases and J by 10 bases, with 19 bases between the two germline ends. The CDR3 extends over 15 amino acids. The CDR3 DNA is TGTGCCAGCAGCCAAGAGTGGTCTAGGGGTGAGAGCCAGTACTTC. Amino acid sequence: CASSQEWSRGESQYF.

This clonotype was seen repeatedly, ten times or more. The chain couples TRBV7-9 to TRBJ2-5, with TRBD2 identical over 11 bases. The CDR3 contains 15 residues. Germline V gene lookup returns CDR1 SEHNR and CDR2 FQNEAQ (reference sequence). V shed 5 bases and J 1 base; nucleotides not matched to a gene: 3. CDR3 sequence (DNA): TGTGCCAGCAGCCCGACTAGCGGGGTCCAAGAGACCCAGTACTTC. Amino acid sequence: CASSPTSGVQETQYF.

The chain joins TRBV3-1 to TRBJ2-7; no clear D gene. The CDR3 length is 14 residues. Per the germline V gene, CDR1 is LGHDT and CDR2 is YNNKEL (reference sequence). V lost 4 bases and J lost 0, with 10 bases in between. The CDR3 DNA follows: TGTGCCAGCAGCCTTTCCTTTAGCTCCTACGAGCAGTACTTC. It codes for CASSLSFSSYEQYF.

The chain employs TRBV3-1 and TRBJ1-4; no clear D. The germline V gene has CDR1 LGHDT and CDR2 YNNKEL (reference sequence). Trimming took off 1 base at V and 8 bases at J, with 14 bases between the two ends. This CDR3 contains 15 residues. The CDR3 DNA sequence: TGTGCCAGCAGCCAAGGAGCGGGGATAGGGGAAAAACTGTTTTTT. Protein sequence: CASSQGAGIGEKLFF.

This clonotype was seen repeatedly, ten times or more. The J gene is TRBJ2-3, the V gene TRBV20-1; D perhaps matches TRBD1 (5 bases). The germline V and J ends were trimmed by 4 bases and 4 bases, with 15 bases remaining between them. Germline CDR1 DFQATT, CDR2 SNEGSKA (reference sequence). The CDR3 sequence is 14 residues long. The CDR3 nucleotides read TGCAGTGCTATCCTAATCGGACAATCAGATACGCAGTATTTT. It encodes CSAILIGQSDTQYF.

The V gene is TRBV5-6, the J gene TRBJ2-7; TRBD1 matches 7 bases. Germline V gene sequence: CDR1 SGHDT, CDR2 YYEEEE. CDR3 size: 13 residues. V lost 4 bases and J lost 3; bases outside the gene matches: 4. This CDR3 reads CASSRQGLYEQYF. The CDR3 DNA sequence: TGTGCCAGCAGCCGACAGGGTCTCTACGAGCAGTACTTC. The variable domain in full, completed from reference TRBV5-6 and TRBJ2-7, reads DAGVTQSPTHLIKTRGQQVTLRCSPKSGHDTVSWYQQALGQGPQFIFQYYEEEERQRGNFPDRFSGHQFPNYSSELNVNALLLGDSALYLCASSRQGLYEQYFGPGTRLTVT.

This clonotype was found many times. The CDR3 DNA reads as TGTGCCAGCAGTTACGGTAGCGGGAGGGCCGGCAATGAGCAGTTCTTC. Translated: CASSYGSGRAGNEQFF. This chain links TRBV6-5 with TRBJ2-5; 11 bases map to TRBD2. The J call may be incorrect, as the DNA end agrees better with TRBJ2-1. CDR1 is MNHEY and CDR2 is SVGAGI in the germline V gene. This CDR3 has 16 residues.

This clonotype was seen a handful of times. The chain employs TRBV3-1 and TRBJ2-3; no firm D call. The V and J ends lost 0 bases and 0 bases respectively, with 10 bases between them. The CDR3 covers 16 residues. In germline, CDR1 is LGHDT, CDR2 YNNKEL (reference sequence). CDR3 amino acids: CASSQDWGRSTDTQYF. The CDR3 DNA is TGTGCCAGCAGCCAAGATTGGGGTAGAAGCACAGATACGCAGTATTTT.

The chain is built from TRBV4-3 and TRBJ1-4, with D unclear. In germline, CDR1 is LGHNA, CDR2 YSLEER. The V gene lost 0 bases and the J gene lost 3 bases, with 8 bases spanning the gap. This CDR3 region has 15 residues. The CDR3 DNA sequence: TGCGCCAGCAGCCAAGATCGGGCAGCTAATGAAAAACTGTTTTTT. It codes for CASSQDRAANEKLFF.

The sample holds many counts of this clonotype. CDR3 amino acids: CASSTRQGDSKVQYF. As DNA, the CDR3 is TGTGCCAGCAGCACCCGACAGGGAGACTCGAAAGTTCAGTACTTC. V is TRBV12-3 or TRBV12-4 and J is TRBJ2-4; TRBD1 agrees at 7 bases. CDR3 size: 15 residues. With 6 bases clipped from V and 11 bases from J, the junction kept 16 bases outside the gene matches.

This clonotype was found a few times. This rearrangement joins TRBV5-1 to TRBJ2-3, with a possible D match to TRBD2 (6 bases). This CDR3 is 16 amino acids long. Germline CDR1 SGHRS, CDR2 YFSETQ. V gave up 0 bases and J gave up 3 bases, with 14 bases separating them. The CDR3, as DNA: TGCGCCAGCAGCTTGGATAGTCGGGGGAGGACAGATACGCAGTATTTT. This codes for CASSLDSRGRTDTQYF.

In its sample, this clonotype was seen a few times. The rearrangement links TRBV29-1 to TRBJ2-5; perhaps TRBD2 as D (7 bases). This CDR3 has 12 residues. With 2 bases removed from V and 5 bases from J, the gap between germline ends came to 9 bases. Germline V gene sequence: CDR1 SQVTM, CDR2 ANQGSEA. CDR3 amino acids: CSVEKGGETQYF. CDR3 in DNA: TGCAGCGTTGAAAAGGGGGGGGAGACCCAGTACTTC.

This clonotype has at least ten counts. Here the CDR3 DNA reads TGCAGTGCTATTAACAGGGGGCGAGCCAAAAACATTCAGTACTTC. It codes for CSAINRGRAKNIQYF. The rearrangement joins TRBV20-1 to TRBJ2-4; TRBD1 agrees at 9 bases. This CDR3 has 15 residues. CDR1 and CDR2 from the germline V gene are DFQATT and SNEGSKA (reference sequence). V trimming: 4 bases; J trimming: 0 bases; junction bases outside the gene matches: 4.

V is TRBV7-3 and J is TRBJ1-3; D uncertain. This CDR3 contains 14 residues. Germline CDR1 and CDR2: SGHTA and FQGTGA. The V end was cut by 11 bases, the J end by 4 bases, with 18 bases between. Written as DNA, the CDR3 is TGTGCCTCCGGCGGAGGGTCCGCGGGAAACACCATATATTTT. It translates to CASGGGSAGNTIYF. The variable domain in full, completed from reference TRBV7-3 and TRBJ1-3, reads GAGVSQTPSNKVTEKGKYVELRCDPISGHTALYWYRQSLGQGPEFLIYFQGTGAADDSGLPNDRFFAVRPEGSVSTLKIQRTERGDSAVYLCASGGGSAGNTIYFGEGSWLTVV.

The J gene is TRBJ1-2, the V gene TRBV20-1; the D is unclear. Germline V lookup: CDR1 DFQATT, CDR2 SNEGSKA (reference sequence). The length of the CDR3 is 11 residues. V lost 7 bases to trimming and J lost 0 bases, with 6 bases between them. The CDR3 sequence: CSGAPNYGYTF. The CDR3 DNA reads TGCAGTGGAGCACCTAACTATGGCTACACCTTC.

This clonotype was counted ten times or more. CDR3 nucleotides: TGTGCCACCAGCAGAGATCGAGGGTACCAAGAGACCCAGTACTTC. Amino acid sequence: CATSRDRGYQETQYF. This rearrangement joins TRBV15 to TRBJ2-5; a weak D match, TRBD2 (5 bases). The germline V gene encodes CDR1 LNHNV and CDR2 YYDKDF (reference sequence). The CDR3 is made up of 15 amino acids. The ends were cut back, 0 bases at V and 0 bases at J, with 8 bases in the middle.